The T cell receptor (beta chain) under discussion was sequenced for a study of blood T cell repertoires in COVID-19. In the study overall: Samples came from the United States, Italy and Spain, spanning acute and convalescent COVID-19. The analysed material was cDNA or gDNA that came from T cells, B-cell-depleted T cells, or PBMCs.

Enrollment of patients from Seattle took place during active infection, with longitudinal follow-up. This CDR3 spans 16 amino acids. Germline V gene data show CDR1 as LNHNV and CDR2 as YYDKDF (reference sequence). After removal of 3 bases from V and 9 bases from J, the junction contained 7 bases not matched to a gene. Authors' data handling: Reference gene primer amplification gave nucleated cell count estimates. Assay used: immunoSEQ multiplex PCR; TCRdb lists only in-frame clones, some missing. V and J calls and clone size are those listed in that table; D and trimming were worked out from the DNA. The table has about 130,000 clones, approximately 89% seen once. A single count supports this clone.

The sequenced material came from peripheral blood. The V and J genes are TRBV15 and TRBJ2-1; TRBD2 matches at 14 bases. The sequence derives from a woman of 80 years or more with COVID-19, enrolled during active disease. CDR3 in amino acids: CATSSPGTSGSIEQFF. CDR3 nucleotide sequence: TGTGCCACCAGCAGCCCCGGGACTAGCGGGAGTATTGAGCAGTTCTTC.